This TCR beta chain was sequenced in a study of blood T cell repertoires in COVID-19. About the research overall: Sources were T cells, B-cell-depleted T cells, or PBMCs; the material itself was cDNA or gDNA.

Which cohort a participant joined came from the clinical history participants gave. Recovered participants had two consecutive negative NP/OP PCR tests, healthcare professional clearance, or symptom resolution. This CDR3 spans 15 amino acids. Germline CDR1 reads SGHRS; CDR2 reads YFSETQ. J lost 3 bases, V lost 2 bases, and 8 bases had no gene match. Assay: immunoSEQ multiplex PCR; the TCRdb copy retains only in-frame clones and omits some. The table includes a few hundred thousand clones, roughly 87% detected once. This sequence joins TRBV5-1 and TRBJ2-7; TRBD1 agrees at 7 bases. This TCR came from a young woman who had recovered from COVID-19. Sequencing used PBMCs or T cells enriched from blood (not recorded which). This chain's CDR3 is CASSLWTGPDYEQYF. CDR3 nucleotides: TGCGCCAGCAGCTTATGGACAGGTCCAGACTACGAGCAGTACTTC.